The 17 T cell receptor beta chains presented below share a single source sample, sequenced in a study of blood T cell repertoires in COVID-19. The data were produced by immunoSEQ multiplex PCR, yet TCRdb's version contains in-frame clones alone and is incomplete. Of some 80,000 clones listed, 90% were seen once; the top ten hold 15% to 20%. The sample comprised peripheral blood. The receptors were gathered from an elderly woman with active or convalescent COVID-19.

This chain links TRBV13 with TRBJ2-1; no firm D call. The CDR3 totals 13 residues. Trimming took 5 bases from V and 7 from J, leaving 12 bases between them. Germline V gene sequence: CDR1 PRHDT, CDR2 FYEKMQ (reference sequence). The CDR3 DNA sequence: TGTGCCAGCAGCCAGCCTCCTAGGAATGAGCAGTTCTTC. Protein sequence: CASSQPPRNEQFF.

This chain links TRBV5-1 with TRBJ2-1; weak D call: TRBD2 (7 bases). Germline V gene lookup returns CDR1 SGHRS and CDR2 YFSETQ. The CDR3 extends over 14 amino acids. Trimming removed 6 bases from V and 5 bases from J, with 15 bases in between. The CDR3 nucleotides read TGCGCCAGCACCCGAAGGGGGGGTAACAATGAGCAGTTCTTC. It translates to CASTRRGGNNEQFF. Looking up the rest from reference TRBV5-1 and TRBJ2-1 gives the full variable domain: KAGVTQTPRYLIKTRGQQVTLSCSPISGHRSVSWYQQTPGQGLQFLFEYFSETQRNKGNFPGRFSGRQFSNSRSEMNVSTLELGDSALYLCASTRRGGNNEQFFGPGTRLTVL.

The rearrangement uses TRBV3-1 (or the pseudogene TRBV3-2) and TRBJ1-5; D gene uncertain. Trimming shortened V by 1 base and J by 5 bases, and 6 bases separated the two germline ends. The CDR3 runs 13 residues. Germline lookup yields CDR1 LGHDT and CDR2 YNNKEL (reference sequence). CDR3 sequence: CASSQGGDQPQHF. The CDR3 DNA is TGTGCCAGCAGCCAAGGTGGAGATCAGCCCCAGCATTTT.

The chain is built from TRBV11-3 and TRBJ2-3; TRBD2 agrees at 12 bases. CDR1 and CDR2 from the germline V gene are SGHNT and YENEEA. The CDR3 has 16 residues. V trimming: 5 bases; J trimming: 6 bases; junction bases outside the gene matches: 9. CDR3 loop: CASSKTGGLAGDTQYF. CDR3 bases: TGTGCCAGCAGCAAGACAGGCGGACTAGCGGGGGATACGCAGTATTTT.

The rearrangement uses TRBV4-1 and TRBJ2-3; 10 nucleotides agree with TRBD2. Per germline, CDR1 MGHRA and CDR2 YSYEKL. With 5 bases clipped from V and 5 bases from J, the junction kept 4 bases outside the gene matches. The CDR3 has 14 amino acids. CDR3 amino acids: CASSDLAGEDTQYF. The CDR3 DNA reads as TGCGCCAGCAGCGATCTAGCGGGGGAAGATACGCAGTATTTT.

The chain is built from TRBV27 and TRBJ1-2, with no clear D. This CDR3 has 14 amino acids. Germline V gives CDR1 MNHEY, CDR2 SMNVEV (reference sequence). Trimming stripped 6 bases from V and 2 bases from J, with 13 bases between. The CDR3 loop reads CASSPGRRNYGYTF. CDR3 DNA: TGTGCCAGCAGCCCAGGCCGTAGAAACTATGGCTACACCTTC.

The chain has TRBV12-3 or TRBV12-4 and TRBJ2-3; D ambiguous. Trimming pared 6 bases from V and 6 bases from J, leaving 10 bases between. The CDR3 has 12 residues. CDR3 coding DNA: TGTGCCAGCAGCCACGCGCGGGATACGCAGTATTTT. Its translation: CASSHARDTQYF.

This clone appeared a few times. DNA for the CDR3: TGCGCCAGCAGCTCATGGACAGGGGATGACTATGGCTACACCTTC. Protein sequence: CASSSWTGDDYGYTF. This sequence joins TRBV5-1 and TRBJ1-2, with 9 bases that match TRBD1. CDR3 length: 15 residues. V gave up 3 bases and J gave up 3 bases; unmatched junction bases: 6. CDR1 and CDR2 (germline): SGHRS, YFSETQ.

This chain connects TRBV7-9 to TRBJ1-5; tentatively, D is TRBD1 (5 bases). There are 14 residues in the CDR3. V was pared by 4 bases and J by 6 bases, with 13 bases between. Germline-derived CDR1 and CDR2 are SEHNR and FQNEAQ (reference sequence). The CDR3 sequence: CASSSDSPLQPQHF. CDR3 nucleotide sequence: TGTGCCAGCAGCTCAGACAGTCCCCTTCAGCCCCAGCATTTT.

The V call is TRBV6-9, the J call TRBJ1-5; the D is unclear. The V gene lost 1 base and the J gene lost 4 bases, with 11 bases spanning the gap. This CDR3 is 15 amino acids long. Per germline, CDR1 MNHGY and CDR2 SVAAGI. The CDR3 sequence: CASSYLVFWNQPQHF. Here the CDR3 DNA reads TGTGCCAGCAGTTATTTAGTATTCTGGAATCAGCCCCAGCATTTT.

The sample holds one count of this clone. J is TRBJ2-7 and V is TRBV5-4; 12 positions agree with TRBD1. J lost 0 bases, V lost 3 bases, and 4 bases had no gene match. Germline V gene lookup returns CDR1 SGHNT and CDR2 YYREEE (reference sequence). The CDR3 has 16 amino acids. The CDR3 sequence is CASSSGTGGASYEQYF. The CDR3, as DNA: TGTGCCAGCAGCTCCGGGACAGGGGGCGCCTCCTACGAGCAGTACTTC.

V is TRBV29-1 and J is TRBJ1-1, with D possibly being TRBD1 (5 bases). The CDR3 has 11 amino acids. CDR1 is SQVTM, CDR2 ANQGSEA, per germline. The germline V and J ends were trimmed by 4 bases and 6 bases, with 9 bases remaining between them. The CDR3 here is CSVGEGSEAFF. DNA of the CDR3: TGCAGCGTTGGGGAGGGGTCTGAAGCTTTCTTT.

V gene TRBV5-4 combines with J gene TRBJ1-1; perhaps TRBD1 as D (6 bases). Germline lookup yields CDR1 SGHNT and CDR2 YYREEE (reference sequence). V was pared by 2 bases and J by 6 bases, with 11 bases between. The CDR3 extends over 13 amino acids. CDR3 loop: CASSLRGGAEAFF. CDR3 coding DNA: TGTGCCAGCAGCTTAAGAGGGGGTGCTGAAGCTTTCTTT.

The chain has TRBV3-1 (or the pseudogene TRBV3-2) and TRBJ1-5; tentative D call: TRBD1 (5 bases). The V end lost 4 bases, the J end lost 4 bases, and 20 bases lay between the germline ends. This CDR3 contains 17 residues. Germline CDR1 LGHDT, CDR2 YNNKEL (reference sequence). The CDR3 bases are TGTGCCAGCAGCCCTACGGGGGGTACAGGAGGAAATCAGCCCCAGCATTTT. This sequence encodes CASSPTGGTGGNQPQHF.

CDR3 loop: CASSGGYIYGYTF. DNA of the CDR3: TGTGCCAGCAGTGGAGGGTACATCTATGGCTACACCTTC. This chain links TRBV28 with TRBJ1-2; D gene uncertain. CDR1 is MDHEN and CDR2 is SYDVKM in the germline V gene. The V gene lost 5 bases and the J gene lost 4 bases, with 11 bases spanning the gap. The CDR3 is 13 amino acids.

The chain has TRBV28 and TRBJ1-2; possible D gene TRBD1, 5 bases. The germline V and J ends were trimmed by 5 bases and 2 bases, with 12 bases remaining between them. The CDR3 sequence is 14 residues long. Germline CDR1 is MDHEN and CDR2 is SYDVKM. The CDR3 is CASSTSPGNYGYTF. The CDR3 bases are TGTGCCAGCAGTACCTCCCCAGGGAACTATGGCTACACCTTC.

CDR3 DNA: TGTGCCAGCAGTGACATAGCGGGGGGCCCCCGTTGGGAGACCCAGTACTTC. It yields the protein CASSDIAGGPRWETQYF. This chain uses TRBV6-1 with TRBJ2-5, with 10 bases that match TRBD2. CDR3 size: 17 residues. Trimming cost V 3 bases and J 5 bases; bases outside gene matches: 12. CDR1 is MNHNS and CDR2 is SASEGT in the germline V gene.